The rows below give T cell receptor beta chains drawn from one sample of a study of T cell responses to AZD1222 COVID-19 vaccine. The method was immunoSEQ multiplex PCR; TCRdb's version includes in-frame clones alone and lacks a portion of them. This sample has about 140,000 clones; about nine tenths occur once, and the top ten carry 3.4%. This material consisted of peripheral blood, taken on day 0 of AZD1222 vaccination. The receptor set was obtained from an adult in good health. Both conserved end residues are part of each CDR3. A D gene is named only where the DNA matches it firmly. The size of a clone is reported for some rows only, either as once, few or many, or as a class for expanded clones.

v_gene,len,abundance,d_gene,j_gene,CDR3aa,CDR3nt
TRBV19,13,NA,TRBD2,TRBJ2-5,CASSGGARETQYF,TGTGCCAGTAGCGGGGGGGCCCGGGAGACCCAGTACTTC
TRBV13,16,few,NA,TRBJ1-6,CASSLGQVPGNSPLHF,TGTGCCAGCAGCTTAGGACAGGTTCCGGGGAATTCACCCCTCCACTTT
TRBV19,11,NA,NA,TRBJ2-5,CASSMRETQYF,TGTGCCAGTAGTATGCGAGAGACCCAGTACTTC
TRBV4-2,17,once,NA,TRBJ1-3,CASSQDGSPGSGNTIYF,TGTGCCAGCAGCCAAGATGGTTCGCCAGGGTCAGGAAACACCATATATTTT
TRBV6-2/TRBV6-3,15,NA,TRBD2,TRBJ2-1,CASSRSGRVYNEQFF,TGTGCCAGCAGCCGTAGCGGGAGAGTCTACAATGAGCAGTTCTTC
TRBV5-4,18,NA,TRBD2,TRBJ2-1,CASSPAGSGSRGRPEQFF,TGTGCCAGCAGCCCTGCGGGTAGCGGGAGTAGGGGGCGGCCTGAGCAGTTCTTC
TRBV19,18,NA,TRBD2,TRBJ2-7,CASSEGLAGERTLYEQYF,TGTGCCAGTAGTGAGGGACTAGCGGGGGAACGGACCCTCTACGAGCAGTACTTC
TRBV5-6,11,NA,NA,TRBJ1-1,CASTMNTEAFF,TGTGCCAGCACAATGAACACTGAAGCTTTCTTT
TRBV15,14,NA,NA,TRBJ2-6,CATPGDSGANVLTF,TGTGCCACCCCTGGGGATTCTGGGGCCAACGTCCTGACTTTC
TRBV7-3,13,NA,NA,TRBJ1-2,CASSSADGGGYTF,TGTGCCAGCAGCTCTGCAGACGGTGGTGGCTACACCTTC
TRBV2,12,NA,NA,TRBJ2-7,CASSVRVYEQYF,TGTGCCAGCAGTGTTCGGGTCTACGAGCAGTACTTC
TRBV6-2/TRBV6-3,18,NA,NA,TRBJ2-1,CASSYLLPLGVAPNEQFF,TGTGCCAGCAGTTATCTTCTTCCATTGGGAGTGGCGCCGAATGAGCAGTTCTTC
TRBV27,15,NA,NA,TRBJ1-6,CASCTLRDLGSPLHF,TGTGCCAGTTGTACCCTCCGGGACTTAGGATCACCCCTCCACTTT
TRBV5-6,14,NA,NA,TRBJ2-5,CASSDRGPLKTQYF,TGTGCCAGCAGCGATAGGGGACCGTTAAAGACCCAGTACTTC
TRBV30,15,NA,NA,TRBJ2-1,CAWSVRVRRGNEQFF,TGTGCCTGGAGTGTACGAGTAAGACGTGGCAATGAGCAGTTCTTC
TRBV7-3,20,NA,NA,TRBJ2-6,CASSLTTPAGSRSGANVLTF,TGTGCCAGCAGCTTAACGACCCCGGCAGGGTCTCGGTCTGGGGCCAACGTCCTGACTTTC
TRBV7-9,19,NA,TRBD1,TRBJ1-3,CASSHTPRGTGLSGNTIYF,TGTGCCAGCAGCCACACGCCCCGGGGGACAGGGCTCTCTGGAAACACCATATATTTT
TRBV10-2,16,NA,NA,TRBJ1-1,CASERTDGAANTEAFF,TGCGCCAGCGAGAGAACCGACGGGGCAGCGAACACTGAAGCTTTCTTT
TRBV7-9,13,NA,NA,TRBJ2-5,CASSLGSWETQYF,TGTGCCAGCAGCTTAGGGAGCTGGGAGACCCAGTACTTC
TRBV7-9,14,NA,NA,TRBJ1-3,CASRSTTAGNTIYF,TGTGCCAGCAGGTCTACGACAGCTGGAAACACCATATATTTT
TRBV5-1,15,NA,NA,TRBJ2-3,CASSLRTPGTDTQYF,TGCGCCAGCAGCTTGAGGACCCCCGGGACAGATACGCAGTATTTT